Given below is one T cell receptor (beta chain) in context. Its antigen remains unidentified. The data were obtained in a study of blood T cells in healthy people across ages. A J-beta primer mix and a sample-barcoded 5' primer were used in a second PCR of about 7 to 12 cycles. Each CDR3 protein gets one entry after TCRdb re-called the 5' RACE reads with MiXCR. Here the sample spans 700,000 to 950,000 distinct CDR3 sequences, more than 45% being singletons. A minimum of 6.5 million PBMCs was isolated per sample. Germline loops: CDR1 SNHLY, CDR2 FYNNEI. Deletions cut 4 bases from V and 2 bases from J, with 18 bases between. This CDR3 contains 17 residues. General study points: Higher diversity and more naive CD4+ cells were features of long-lived donors, compared to aged donors. Unsorted PBMCs ruled out conclusive naive versus antigen-experienced comparison.

Sequenced: blood. The sequence derives from a man aged 30 to 45 in good health. The V call is TRBV2, the J call TRBJ2-1, with a possible D match to TRBD1 (7 bases). The CDR3 here is CASSAQGVRGAYNEQFF. CDR3 nucleotide sequence: TGTGCCAGCAGTGCCCAGGGGGTGCGGGGAGCCTACAATGAGCAGTTCTTC. Based on the CDR3 plus reference TRBV2 and TRBJ2-1, the full variable domain is EPEVTQTPSHQVTQMGQEVILRCVPISNHLYFYWYRQILGQKVEFLVSFYNNEISEKSEIFDDQFSVERPDGSNFTLKIRSTKLEDSAMYFCASSAQGVRGAYNEQFFGPGTRLTVL.